Detailed here is one T cell receptor beta chain. Antigen: not known. These data originate in a study of shared clonotypes between healthy human individuals. Across the study: The donors, two women and a few men, were aged 18 to 49. Regarding the study as a whole: All-four-donor shared clonotypes had higher generation probabilities than non-shared clonotypes did.

TCRdb's table, derived via immunoSEQ multiplex PCR, lists solely in-frame clones and lacks some. The sample lists millions of clones; around 95% were seen once. V was pared by 1 base and J by 3 bases, with 8 bases between. From germline, CDR1 is SGHNT and CDR2 YYREEE (reference sequence). The CDR3 loop spans 13 amino acids. CD45RA-negative memory and CD45RA+ naive subsets were split from the CD4+ cells. The chain has TRBV5-4 and TRBJ2-7; D ambiguous. This TCR was recovered from a man aged 18 to 29 in good health. Sequencing was done on a sample of naive CD4+ T cells sorted from blood. Subset of the sample: CD45RA+ positively selected. CDR3 protein: CASSLPAGYEQYF. Written as DNA, the CDR3 is TGTGCCAGCAGCTTGCCGGCAGGCTACGAGCAGTACTTC.